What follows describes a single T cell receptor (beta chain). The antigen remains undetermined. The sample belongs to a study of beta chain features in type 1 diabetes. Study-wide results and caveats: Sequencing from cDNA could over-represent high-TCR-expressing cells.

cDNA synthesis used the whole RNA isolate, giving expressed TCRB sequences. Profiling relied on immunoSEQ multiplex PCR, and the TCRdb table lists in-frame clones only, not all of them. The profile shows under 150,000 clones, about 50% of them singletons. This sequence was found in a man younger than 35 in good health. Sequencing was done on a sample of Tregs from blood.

CDR3 DNA: TGCAGCCCTAGGTTAGAGACCCAGTACTTC. Amino acids: CSPRLETQYF. The chain is built from TRBV20-1 and TRBJ2-5; D is undetermined. Germline values: CDR1 DFQATT, CDR2 SNEGSKA (reference sequence). The CDR3 spans 10 residues.